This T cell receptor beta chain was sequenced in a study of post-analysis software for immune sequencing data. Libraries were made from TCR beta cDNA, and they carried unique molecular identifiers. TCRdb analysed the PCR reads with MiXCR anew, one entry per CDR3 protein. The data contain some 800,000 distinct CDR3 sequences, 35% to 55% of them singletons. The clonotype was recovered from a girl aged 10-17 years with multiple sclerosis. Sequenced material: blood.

Written as DNA, the CDR3 is TGTGCCAGCAGCCCTATGTTACAGGGATACGGCTACACCTTC. This encodes CASSPMLQGYGYTF. This chain joins TRBV27 and TRBJ1-2; possibly TRBD1 for D (6 bases). The V and J ends lost 6 bases and 8 bases respectively, with 19 bases between them. CDR1 is MNHEY and CDR2 is SMNVEV in the germline V gene (reference sequence). The length of the CDR3 is 14 residues.